This note documents a single T cell receptor beta chain sequence. Its antigen is still unknown. PCR employed 60 Vbeta and 13 Jbeta primers. The data were produced by immunoSEQ multiplex PCR, yet TCRdb's version contains in-frame clones alone and is incomplete. The sample gives under 100,000 clones, around three fifths of which show up once; 15% is in the top ten. This record comes from a study of cytomegalovirus exposure and HLA in healthy donors. Study details: Around 78 million unique TCRs, all from HLA-typed donors, were included in an early release of the data. Among the roughly 370 genotyped donors, 65% to 90% were placed in the Caucasian-associated ancestry cluster. Overall study results and limits: DRB1 showed the most TCR associations and HLA-C the fewest in a later analysis, as rates varied by HLA locus. Indistinguishable V segments, including TRBV6-2 and TRBV6-3, were excluded.

CDR1 SGHAT and CDR2 FQNNGV come from the germline V gene. V was cut by 5 bases and J by 7 bases, with 17 bases left in between. The CDR3 has 14 residues. The V gene is TRBV11-2, the J gene TRBJ1-1, with D unresolved. The sample was PBMCs. The source of this sequence is a woman aged 40-49 years in good health and CMV-seropositive. The DNA for the CDR3 is TGTGCCAGCAGCCCCCCGGGAATGGGTCTTGAAGCTTTCTTT. Protein sequence: CASSPPGMGLEAFF. Looking up the rest from reference TRBV11-2 and TRBJ1-1 gives the full variable domain: EAGVAQSPRYKIIEKRQSVAFWCNPISGHATLYWYQQILGQGPKLLIQFQNNGVVDDSQLPKDRFSAERLKGVDSTLKIQPAKLEDSAVYLCASSPPGMGLEAFFGQGTRLTVV.